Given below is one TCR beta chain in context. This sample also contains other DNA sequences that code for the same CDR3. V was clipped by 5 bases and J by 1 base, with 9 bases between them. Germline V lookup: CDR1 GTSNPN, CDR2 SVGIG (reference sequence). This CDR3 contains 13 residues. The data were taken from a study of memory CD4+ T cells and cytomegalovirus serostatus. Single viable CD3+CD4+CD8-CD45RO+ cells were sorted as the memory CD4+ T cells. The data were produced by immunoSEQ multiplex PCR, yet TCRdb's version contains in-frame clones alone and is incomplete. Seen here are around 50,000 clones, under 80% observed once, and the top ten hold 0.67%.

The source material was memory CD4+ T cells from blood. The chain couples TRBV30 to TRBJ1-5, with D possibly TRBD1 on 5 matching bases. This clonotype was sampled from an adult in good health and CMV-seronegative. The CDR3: CAWSRDSNQPQHF. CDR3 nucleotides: TGTGCCTGGTCTCGGGACAGCAATCAGCCCCAGCATTTT.